This TCR delta chain was found in a study of human gamma delta and Vdelta1 T cells. This CDR3 is built from 20 residues. V shed 2 bases and J shed 0 bases, with 25 bases lying between them. In germline, CDR1 is TSWWSYY, CDR2 QGS. TCRdb used CATT to re-call clones from the PCR reads. The sample lists several hundred delta-chain clones; 17% were seen once. This clone is classed as medium-sized. The sequence came from a human donor in good health. Sequences were obtained from Vdelta1 gamma-delta T cells from blood. The rearrangement joins TRDV1 to TRDJ1; tentative D call: TRDD3 (6 bases). This CDR3 reads CALGEWGAPPWRVYTDKLIF. The CDR3 nucleotides are TGTGCTCTTGGGGAATGGGGGGCTCCACCATGGCGGGTGTACACCGATAAACTCATCTTT.